A selection of T cell receptor beta chains follows, all from one sample in a study of blood T cell repertoires in COVID-19. Some clones are missing from TCRdb's copy, which holds only in-frame ones; the method was immunoSEQ multiplex PCR. This table has more than 70,000 clones, 90% appearing once. Specimen: peripheral blood. The receptors were gathered from a woman aged 18-29 years with acute or convalescent COVID-19. The CDR3 runs from the conserved cysteine through the conserved F or W. The D gene is left open where the match is weak. Size is stated for part of the rows, as once, few or many counts, or as a class when the clone is expanded.

TRBD1	NA	TRBJ2-5	TRBV2	CASSDSGQGVRRETQYF	TGTGCCAGCAGTGATTCGGGACAGGGCGTCCGGAGGGAGACCCAGTACTTC
NA	NA	TRBJ2-3	TRBV12-3/TRBV12-4	CASSPTGDTQYF	TGTGCCAGCAGCCCCACCGGAGATACGCAGTATTTT
TRBD2	NA	TRBJ2-5	TRBV24-1	CATRLPGLAGVSLETQYF	TGTGCCACCAGACTACCGGGACTAGCGGGAGTCTCTTTGGAGACCCAGTACTTC
NA	NA	TRBJ2-7	TRBV4-1	CASSQESGPSYEQYF	TGCGCCAGCAGCCAAGAAAGCGGGCCCTCCTACGAGCAGTACTTC
TRBD1	NA	TRBJ1-2	TRBV19	CASSSDRDYGYTF	TGTGCCAGTAGTAGCGACAGGGACTATGGCTACACCTTC
NA	few	TRBJ2-1	TRBV19	CASSTQSGLRYNEQFF	TGTGCCAGTAGTACCCAGAGCGGGTTACGGTACAATGAGCAGTTCTTC
NA	once	TRBJ2-3	TRBV28	CASSKGGASTDTQYF	TGTGCCAGCAGCAAAGGGGGAGCTAGCACAGATACGCAGTATTTT
TRBD1	NA	TRBJ2-1	TRBV9	CASSSPGQGSSNEQFF	TGTGCCAGCAGCTCACCCGGACAGGGTAGTAGCAATGAGCAGTTCTTC
NA	NA	TRBJ1-1	TRBV30	CAWSFGDIANTEAFF	TGTGCCTGGAGTTTTGGGGACATAGCGAACACTGAAGCTTTCTTT
TRBD1	NA	TRBJ1-2	TRBV6-6	CASSSTGQAYGYTF	TGTGCCAGCAGTTCCACGGGACAGGCCTATGGCTACACCTTC
TRBD2	few	TRBJ2-1	TRBV4-3	CASSQDSVVASGRRDEQFF	TGCGCCAGCAGCCAAGATAGTGTAGTGGCTAGCGGGAGGAGAGATGAGCAGTTCTTC
NA	NA	TRBJ1-2	TRBV6-6	CASSFPTDNYGYTF	TGTGCCAGCAGTTTCCCGACAGATAACTATGGCTACACCTTC
TRBD2	once	TRBJ2-7	TRBV3-1/TRBV3-2	CASSLGLAGGYEQYF	TGTGCCAGCAGCCTTGGACTAGCGGGGGGGTACGAGCAGTACTTC
NA	NA	TRBJ1-5	TRBV7-2	CASSFLINSNQPQHF	TGTGCCAGCAGCTTCCTTATTAATAGCAATCAGCCCCAGCATTTT
NA	NA	TRBJ2-1	TRBV9	CASSPGTNYNEQFF	TGTGCCAGCAGCCCTGGGACAAATTACAATGAGCAGTTCTTC
NA	NA	TRBJ2-7	TRBV5-1	CASSLDGVVGEQYF	TGCGCCAGCAGCTTGGACGGGGTTGTGGGGGAGCAGTACTTC
TRBD2	NA	TRBJ2-1	TRBV5-1	CASSVSGLAGFNEQFF	TGCGCCAGCAGCGTATCGGGACTAGCGGGATTCAATGAGCAGTTCTTC
TRBD1	NA	TRBJ1-1	TRBV6-5	CASRGTVNTEAFF	TGTGCCAGCAGAGGGACAGTTAACACTGAAGCTTTCTTT
TRBD1	NA	TRBJ1-1	TRBV29-1	CSVTHTGTGVGTEAFF	TGCAGCGTGACTCACACCGGGACAGGGGTCGGCACTGAAGCTTTCTTT
TRBD1	NA	TRBJ2-1	TRBV24-1	CATSDNRGIGGNEQFF	TGTGCCACCAGTGATAACAGGGGAATAGGTGGAAATGAGCAGTTCTTC
NA	NA	TRBJ1-5	TRBV18	CASSPQGGNQPQHF	TGTGCCAGCTCACCACAGGGGGGCAATCAGCCCCAGCATTTT
NA	NA	TRBJ1-6	TRBV23-1	CASSQSIFRDSKGSPLHF	TGCGCCAGCAGTCAATCGATCTTTAGGGACTCCAAGGGTTCACCCCTCCACTTT
NA	once	TRBJ1-1	TRBV28	CASSLIERGRGEAFF	TGTGCCAGCAGTTTAATTGAGCGGGGAAGAGGTGAAGCTTTCTTT
NA	NA	TRBJ2-7	TRBV7-9	CASSFSGYEQYF	TGTGCCAGCAGCTTCAGCGGTTACGAGCAGTACTTC
TRBD2	NA	TRBJ2-1	TRBV5-4	CASSLGPTGTRFRVYGEQFF	TGTGCCAGCAGCTTGGGACCAACCGGGACTAGATTTAGGGTGTACGGTGAGCAGTTCTTC
NA	NA	TRBJ2-5	TRBV2	CASSRGLTETQYF	TGTGCCAGCAGTCGAGGGTTAACTGAGACCCAGTACTTC
NA	few	TRBJ2-5	TRBV10-3	CAISDPLYARETQYF	TGTGCCATCAGTGACCCCCTCTACGCGCGAGAGACCCAGTACTTC
TRBD2	NA	TRBJ2-3	TRBV2	CASSSSGTSGGYTDTQYF	TGTGCCAGCAGTAGTTCCGGGACTAGCGGGGGGTACACAGATACGCAGTATTTT
TRBD1	NA	TRBJ2-6	TRBV4-1	CASSQDPDRGYSGANVLTF	TGCGCCAGCAGCCAAGATCCCGACAGGGGCTACTCTGGGGCCAACGTCCTGACTTTC
NA	NA	TRBJ2-2	TRBV3-1/TRBV3-2	CASSEEGGKNTGELFF	TGTGCCAGCAGCGAAGAGGGGGGAAAGAACACCGGGGAGCTGTTTTTT
TRBD1	NA	TRBJ1-4	TRBV5-1	CASSFEGAWDEKLFF	TGCGCCAGCAGCTTTGAGGGGGCCTGGGATGAAAAACTGTTTTTT
NA	NA	TRBJ2-1	TRBV7-9	CASSARDKYNEQFF	TGTGCCAGCAGCGCCCGGGACAAGTACAATGAGCAGTTCTTC
TRBD1	NA	TRBJ2-3	TRBV6-6	CASSQTNTGGTDTQYF	TGTGCCAGCAGTCAAACAAATACAGGGGGCACAGATACGCAGTATTTT
NA	NA	TRBJ2-3	TRBV5-6	CASSRKTGTDTQYF	TGTGCCAGCAGCCGAAAGACAGGCACAGATACGCAGTATTTT
NA	NA	TRBJ1-3	TRBV11-2	CASSSYQGLSGNTIYF	TGTGCCAGCAGCTCCTACCAGGGCCTCTCTGGAAACACCATATATTTT
NA	few	TRBJ1-5	TRBV19	CASSPLQGDQPQHF	TGTGCCAGTAGTCCCTTACAAGGGGATCAGCCCCAGCATTTT
TRBD1	NA	TRBJ2-6	TRBV19	CASSGTGGTGANVLTF	TGTGCCAGTAGTGGGACAGGGGGTACTGGGGCCAACGTCCTGACTTTC
TRBD2	NA	TRBJ2-3	TRBV4-1	CASSQSPPSGTYTSTDTQYF	TGCGCCAGCAGTCAATCCCCCCCTAGCGGGACTTACACTAGCACAGATACGCAGTATTTT
NA	once	TRBJ2-7	TRBV25-1	CASSDNNVEQYF	TGTGCCAGCAGTGACAACAACGTCGAGCAGTACTTC
NA	NA	TRBJ1-1	TRBV5-4	CASSLGGVAEAFF	TGTGCCAGCAGCTTGGGGGGGGTAGCTGAAGCTTTCTTT
TRBD2	NA	TRBJ2-1	TRBV5-1	CASSLGLAEDSPYNEQFF	TGCGCCAGCAGCTTGGGACTAGCGGAAGATTCGCCCTACAATGAGCAGTTCTTC
NA	NA	TRBJ1-1	TRBV28	CASSFTADTEAFF	TGTGCCAGCAGTTTTACGGCGGACACTGAAGCTTTCTTT
NA	NA	TRBJ1-1	TRBV5-1	CASSLASGSFTEAFF	TGCGCCAGCAGCTTGGCCTCAGGCTCCTTTACTGAAGCTTTCTTT
NA	NA	TRBJ1-5	TRBV27	CASSRGKRQPQHF	TGTGCCAGCAGTCGGGGGAAGCGTCAGCCCCAGCATTTT
TRBD1	once	TRBJ1-5	TRBV2	CASSPGTANQPQHF	TGTGCCAGCAGCCCCGGGACAGCCAATCAGCCCCAGCATTTT
TRBD2	once	TRBJ2-3	TRBV6-6	CASSSSGASTDTQYF	TGTGCCAGCAGTTCTAGCGGGGCTAGCACAGATACGCAGTATTTT
NA	NA	TRBJ1-2	TRBV30	CAWSAGGGYTF	TGTGCCTGGAGTGCGGGGGGCGGCTACACCTTC
TRBD1	NA	TRBJ1-1	TRBV11-2	CASSRAGTGGTEAFF	TGTGCCAGCAGTCGAGCCGGGACAGGGGGCACTGAAGCTTTCTTT
NA	NA	TRBJ1-4	TRBV3-1/TRBV3-2	CASSLLSAREKLFF	TGTGCCAGCAGCCTCCTATCGGCCAGGGAAAAACTGTTTTTT
TRBD1	NA	TRBJ2-3	TRBV18	CASSPTGRADTQYF	TGTGCCAGCTCACCGACAGGGCGGGCGGATACGCAGTATTTT
TRBD2	few	TRBJ2-7	TRBV4-3	CASSQGLAGVYEQYF	TGCGCCAGCAGCCAAGGACTAGCGGGAGTCTACGAGCAGTACTTC
NA	NA	TRBJ2-7	TRBV7-2	CASSPRRGGEQYF	TGTGCCAGCAGCCCAAGGCGGGGCGGCGAGCAGTACTTC
TRBD1	NA	TRBJ1-5	TRBV2	CASSEVAGGQPQHF	TGTGCCAGCAGTGAAGTGGCAGGGGGGCAGCCCCAGCATTTT
NA	NA	TRBJ1-6	TRBV6-5	CASSYSSGDNSPLHF	TGTGCCAGCAGTTACTCGTCAGGGGACAATTCACCCCTCCACTTT